Sequencing of this T cell receptor beta chain was carried out in a study of cytomegalovirus exposure and HLA in healthy donors (dated by TCRdb to about 2017). Describing the broader study: An earlier analysis of some 600 of the donors reported 250 to 350 Gb of sequence data and about 120 million unique TCR beta sequences obtained from 150 million to 200 million T cells. Alongside the repertoire data, information on donor age, sex, ethnicity and CMV serostatus was compiled. Of the roughly 400 genotyped donors, less than 85% were placed in the genetic ancestry cluster associated with self-reported Caucasian donors. An earlier analysis of several hundred of the donors applied high-throughput TCR beta sequencing to assess whether each TCR beta V gene segment acted as functional or pseudogenic. In a later genetic analysis, genome-wide SNP genotypes for 398 of the 666 donors were used, and that subset was treated as a discovery cohort. To study patterns of TCR occurrence, a later analysis re-analyzed previously published TCR beta repertoires from 666 donors and added high-resolution HLA genotyping. HLA typing included class I and class II loci at four-digit resolution. Every repertoire in the discovery cohort had been generated on one and the same sequencing platform. To predict cytomegalovirus infection status, the study brought together high-throughput TCR immunosequencing, statistical association of individual TCRs with disease status, and machine learning. The number of donors typed differed by locus, with roughly 629-640 for A, B, C, DRB1 and DQB1, roughly 550 for DQA1, approximately 570 for DPA1, and about 450 for DPB1. The study profiled the T cell repertoires of under 700 subjects by immunosequencing and related them to cytomegalovirus serostatus. Besides the first cohort of roughly 660 subjects, a separate validation cohort made up of 120 or so different subjects was used. Because of strong linkage in the cohort, 4 to 6 DR-DQ haplotypes were treated as single units for association and clustering. Rather than using new phenotypic data, the later analysis identified candidate immune exposures from TCR beta sequences and from how often those sequences occurred across donors. Across some 400 genotyped donors of the cohort, an average of about 200,000 unique TCR beta nucleotide sequences per donor were sequenced, and roughly 20% of those sequences were non-productive. The study aimed to test whether cataloging public T cell receptors could reveal signatures of past pathogen exposure. An early release covering roughly 640 HLA-typed donors comprised about 300 gigabases of sequencing data and tens of millions of unique TCR sequences.

The cohort was made up of several hundred healthy bone marrow donors. At the time of sampling, all cohort members were nominally healthy, though unrecorded immune exposures were likely present. The donor tested CMV seronegative, placing the donor among the 350 or so seronegative members of the cohort. A peripheral blood sample was collected from each donor, and TCR beta sequencing was performed on peripheral blood mononuclear cells. The Qiagen DNeasy Blood Extraction Kit was used to extract genomic DNA from the blood cell samples. To prepare the library, the immunoSEQ multiplex PCR assay was applied. For the multiplex PCR, a mixture combining 60 forward primers for TCR Vbeta segments and 13 reverse primers for TCR Jbeta segments was used. A multiplex PCR assay on genomic DNA amplified the CDR3 region of rearranged TCR beta genes. On the Illumina HiSeq System, the amplified TCR beta libraries were sequenced as 87-base-pair reads. On the authors' methods: A later analysis counted some 80 million unique TCR beta chains across the 600 to 850 repertoires, and 10 million to 12 million of these chains were shared by at least two donors. A nearest-neighbor algorithm error-corrected the raw reads and collapsed the reads into unique sequences, merging closely related sequences to remove PCR and sequencing errors. V, D and J gene segments were assigned by aligning CDR3 sequences to IMGT reference sequences. For a sequence to be retained, a match of at least six nucleotides was required to both a V gene segment and a J gene segment. A rearrangement counted as productive if the CDR3 had no stop codons and remained in frame with V and J, and every other rearrangement counted as non-productive. CDR3 was defined according to IMGT convention as the region running from the second conserved V-encoded cysteine to the conserved J-encoded phenylalanine. Sequences without an unambiguous match to a single V gene segment were excluded from the earlier analysis of about 600 of the donors. An earlier analysis of a few hundred of the donors classified V segments as functional when productive rearrangements were above 56.7% and as segregating when the standard deviation between donors was above 5%. To diagnose cytomegalovirus status from the catalog of TCR beta chain sequences, a statistical classification framework was built. In a later analysis, TCR nucleotide sequences were compared against IMGT/GENE-DB human TR gene sequences so that V and J genes could be assigned. Using the TCRdist pipeline, a later analysis assigned CDR3 sequences along with most-parsimonious VDJ recombination scenarios. In a later analysis, each TCR beta chain was defined by its CDR3 amino acid sequence together with its V-gene family, and reads without a unique V-gene family were excluded. A later analysis removed several hundred highly shared, low-generation-probability nucleotide sequences to deal with suspected cross-contamination and a sequencing artifact. For each public chain, a later analysis derived a clonal expansion index from normalized ranks of inferred template counts within each repertoire. In a later analysis, generation probabilities were computed using a VDJ recombination model fitted to out-of-frame rearrangements, and the results were checked against IGoR. In a later analysis, TCR-TCR, TCR-HLA and TCR-CMV co-occurrence was scored with hypergeometric tests, and a repertoire-size bias correction was applied to TCR pairs. To estimate false discovery rates, a later analysis permuted the HLA or CMV assignments 20 times. In a later analysis, co-occurring TCRs were grouped using DBSCAN, with TCRdist sequence similarity added in when clustering inside HLA-allele-positive subsets. Repertoires with fewer than 30,000 or more than 120,000 public chains were left out of co-occurrence clustering, as were four to six repertoires with anomalous nucleotide sharing. TCRdb retrieved this table from immuneACCESS and kept in-frame rearrangements only. Not all clones are present; in checked studies, unresolved V genes account for under half, and no reason is known for the remainder. V and J calls and clone size are as listed in that table; D and trimming were resolved from the DNA. The sample data list 90,000 to 130,000 clones, and around 86% of these were observed just once. Of the sample, approximately 1.8% is held by the ten largest clones.

The research as a whole found: A later genetic analysis reported fewer N-insertions in productive TCRs among donors in an Asian-associated ancestry cluster than the roughly 720-donor mean. At a false discovery rate of 0.05, a later analysis linked some 17,000 TCR beta sequences to specific HLA alleles. In both the original and validation cohorts, the classifier was reported to diagnose cytomegalovirus status with high specificity and sensitivity. V-gene and J-gene trimming of TCR beta chains was associated with a missense DCLRE1C variant in a later genetic analysis, and the association was replicated in an independent cohort. In a later analysis, several top co-occurrence clusters were reported to appear linked to parvovirus B19, influenza, CMV and Epstein-Barr virus. A cluster of highly shared sequence variants was judged likely to represent a technical artifact of the sequencing pipeline. A further reported finding was that TCR beta sequences accurately predicted the HLA-A and HLA-B alleles for most subjects in the first cohort. The earlier analysis of 450 to 700 of the donors excluded about 16 rarely observed V segments, including chromosome 9 orphons, because counts were too low. A later analysis found that TCR association rates varied across HLA loci, with DRB1 alleles showing the most associated TCRs and HLA-C alleles the fewest. Most TCR sequences were seen in very few donors, while some public TCRs were found in many individuals. In a later analysis, most CMV-associated TCR beta chains were found to appear HLA-restricted, with HLA associations seemingly driven largely by CMV exposure. Correlated functional status among segregating V segments might be attributable to linkage disequilibrium, but an unknown experimental factor could not be ruled out. The presence/absence analyses assumed that sequencing depth was roughly uniform across donors, and that assumption may not be true. Strong co-occurrence of HLA alleles, especially DR and DQ, made assigning TCR associations to individual alleles difficult. The cohort was sequenced for TCR beta chains only, and without alpha or paired-chain data the features that could be detected were limited. According to the authors, the approach could potentially be generalized to other disease states and immunological phenotypes. In a later analysis, HLA-associated TCR beta chains showed more clonal expansion and lower generation probabilities than non-associated chains that were equally common. Because some donors lacked HLA typing at each locus, the association tests relied only on the typed subset. The study listed 150 to 200 TCR beta chains as associated with cytomegalovirus. The 87-base-pair reads could not distinguish some IMGT-functional V segments, including TRBV6-2 and TRBV6-3, so those segments were excluded. In an earlier analysis of some 500 of the donors, most TCR beta V segments were observed in productive rearrangements about 87% or about 30% of the time, broadly matching IMGT annotations. CMV serostatus was the only immune exposure information available for the cohort. A few of the identified cytomegalovirus-associated TCR beta chains were confirmed in vitro to be specific for cytomegalovirus antigens.

From a lookup of the germline V gene, CDR1 and CDR2 are SGHRS and YFSETQ. The V and J ends are trimmed by 0 bases and 2 bases, leaving 8 bases between them. From cysteine to phenylalanine, the CDR3 is 14 amino acids long. Of the read, only the CDR3 DNA is kept; its 42 bases are in frame from base 1. On this clone: Its cognate antigen has yet to be identified. Per-base quality was not reported, and no clone a single base away is much larger than it.

In this chain, TRBV5-1 is recombined with TRBJ1-2; the D region possibly corresponds to TRBD1 (5 bases align). The receptor's source is a man in his forties in good health and CMV-seronegative. The sequenced sample was PBMCs. CDR3 reads: CASSLDQGNYGYTF. The DNA sequence is given as TGCGCCAGCAGCTTGGATCAGGGCAACTATGGCTACACCTTC.